The 4 T cell receptor beta chains listed next were all sequenced from one sample in a study of T cell responses to AZD1222 COVID-19 vaccine. Assay used: immunoSEQ multiplex PCR; TCRdb lists only in-frame clones, some missing. The sample consists of about 130,000 clones, roughly 86% of them appearing once. The sample in question was peripheral blood, obtained 28 days after the second AZD1222 dose. The receptor set was obtained from an adult who received the AZD1222 COVID-19 vaccine.

DNA for the CDR3: TGTGCCAGCAGCCGACAGGGCCCAACACAGCCCCAGCATTTT. Amino acid sequence: CASSRQGPTQPQHF. V is TRBV6-2 or TRBV6-3 and J is TRBJ1-5; 7 positions agree with TRBD1. CDR1 is MNHEY, CDR2 SVGEGT, per germline. The CDR3 is made up of 14 amino acids. After removal of 6 bases from V and 7 bases from J, the junction contained 9 bases not matched to a gene.

CDR3 in amino acids: CASSDGDPGGVAEAFF. The DNA for the CDR3 is TGTGCCAGCAGCGATGGGGACCCCGGAGGGGTGGCTGAAGCTTTCTTT. V is TRBV9 and J is TRBJ1-1; D is possibly TRBD1 (5 bases). The CDR3 sequence is 16 residues long. V was clipped by 3 bases and J by 6 bases, with 21 bases between them. CDR1 is SGDLS and CDR2 is YYNGEE in the germline V gene. The complete variable domain, with remaining parts taken from reference TRBV9 and TRBJ1-1, reads DSGVTQTPKHLITATGQRVTLRCSPRSGDLSVYWYQQSLDQGLQFLIQYYNGEERAKGNILERFSAQQFPDLHSELNLSSLELGDSALYFCASSDGDPGGVAEAFFGQGTRLTVV.

The gene calls are TRBV7-2 and TRBJ2-1; D is unclear. CDR1 and CDR2 (germline): SGHTA, FQGNSA. The CDR3 extends over 13 amino acids. Trimming pared 2 bases from V and 9 bases from J, leaving 11 bases between. The CDR3: CASSLPHLSEQFF. The CDR3 DNA sequence: TGTGCCAGCAGCTTACCCCACCTGAGTGAGCAGTTCTTC. Complete variable domain (other parts from reference TRBV7-2 and TRBJ2-1): GAGVSQSPSNKVTEKGKDVELRCDPISGHTALYWYRQSLGQGLEFLIYFQGNSAPDKSGLPSDRFSAERTGGSVSTLTIQRTQQEDSAVYLCASSLPHLSEQFFGPGTRLTVL.

The count of this clone is one. The V call is TRBV18, the J call TRBJ2-3; the D gene is possibly TRBD2 (6 bases). The germline V and J ends were trimmed by 3 bases and 0 bases, with 7 bases remaining between them. This CDR3 region has 14 residues. Germline V gene lookup returns CDR1 KGHSH and CDR2 LQKENI. CDR3 sequence: CASSPGTSTDTQYF. The CDR3 region has the DNA TGTGCCAGCTCACCTGGGACTAGCACAGATACGCAGTATTTT.